Listed below are T cell receptor beta chains from one sample, sequenced in a study of blood T cell repertoires in COVID-19. Using immunoSEQ multiplex PCR, the repertoire was profiled, and TCRdb retains in-frame clones only, with some absent. The sample includes approximately 450,000 clones, around 89% of them seen just once. The sample comprised PBMCs or T cells enriched from blood (not recorded which). The source is a man under 40 who had recovered from COVID-19. Each CDR3 is given with its conserved first and last residue. A D gene is named only where the DNA matches it firmly.

J	D	V	DNA	CDR3
TRBJ1-1	NA	TRBV9	TGTGCCAGCAGCGTATCCGGGGAGGGCACTGAAGCTTTCTTT	CASSVSGEGTEAFF
TRBJ2-5	NA	TRBV5-4	TGTGCCAGCACTTCTAACGACAGGAGCATCCAAGAGACCCAGTACTTC	CASTSNDRSIQETQYF
TRBJ2-3	NA	TRBV27	TGTGCCAGCAGTTTCCGGTCCGGTCACCGGGGAGATACGCAGTATTTT	CASSFRSGHRGDTQYF
TRBJ2-7	TRBD2	TRBV9	TGTGCCAGCAGCGTAACTAGCGGGAGCCATGGGGAGCAGTACTTC	CASSVTSGSHGEQYF
TRBJ1-4	NA	TRBV2	TGTGCCAGCAAGGGCGTCAGGGCCACAACTAATGAAAAACTGTTTTTT	CASKGVRATTNEKLFF
TRBJ2-3	TRBD2	TRBV28	TGTGCCAGCAGCCTACTAGCGGGGGTCACAGATACGCAGTATTTT	CASSLLAGVTDTQYF
TRBJ2-3	NA	TRBV18	TGTGCCAGCTCAGCAGGGGAAGATACGCAGTATTTT	CASSAGEDTQYF
TRBJ1-1	NA	TRBV2	TGTGCCAGCAAACAGGGAAAGCTCGGGAACACTGAAGCTTTCTTT	CASKQGKLGNTEAFF
TRBJ2-7	NA	TRBV5-1	TGCGCCAGCAGCTCACCGGGACAACCCGGATACGAGCAGTACTTC	CASSSPGQPGYEQYF
TRBJ2-5	NA	TRBV7-2	TGTGCCAGCTCCGGAGCGAGCGTCCAAGAGACCCAGTACTTC	CASSGASVQETQYF
TRBJ1-5	NA	TRBV7-3	TGTGCCAGCAGCCCAGACAGAAATCAGCCCCAGCATTTT	CASSPDRNQPQHF